This T cell receptor beta chain appears in the sequencing data of a study of blood T cells in healthy people across ages. Comments on this clonotype: A much larger clone lies a single base off, so this may be a read error.

The authors ran a second PCR of roughly 6 to 12 cycles using a sample-barcoded 5' primer and a J-beta primer mix. TCRdb re-analysed the 5' RACE reads in MiXCR, keeping a single row per CDR3 protein. The sample contains 1.5 million to 2 million distinct CDR3 sequences, almost 35% of which appear only once. The receptor was derived from a woman aged 25-40 years in good health. The sequencing input was blood.

CDR3 in DNA: TGCAGTGCTAGAGACGCAGGGGAGGGTCGGGAGCAGTACTTC. This encodes CSARDAGEGREQYF. The V gene is TRBV20-1, the J gene TRBJ2-5; a weak D match, TRBD2 (7 bases). The ends were cut back, 0 bases at V and 11 bases at J, with 19 bases in the middle. Germline CDR1 reads DFQATT; CDR2 reads SNEGSKA (reference sequence). The CDR3 contains 14 residues.